Shown below are 15 T cell receptor beta chains from a single sample sequenced in a study of T cell responses to AZD1222 COVID-19 vaccine. Profiled with immunoSEQ multiplex PCR; TCRdb holds only in-frame clones, not every one. The table has fewer than 150,000 clones, around 84% seen once. Sequences were derived from peripheral blood, sampled 28 days after the second AZD1222 dose. The receptor source for this set is an adult who received the AZD1222 COVID-19 vaccine.

The table lists this clone with a few counts. The V and J genes are TRBV27 and TRBJ2-7; possible D gene TRBD2, 6 bases. CDR1 MNHEY and CDR2 SMNVEV come from the germline V gene (reference sequence). Trimming took 5 bases from V and 2 from J, leaving 16 bases between them. The CDR3 extends over 15 amino acids. CDR3 in amino acids: CASSTLLARTYEQYF. In nucleotides, the CDR3 is TGTGCCAGCAGTACCCTTCTAGCGCGAACCTACGAGCAGTACTTC.

This rearrangement joins TRBV5-1 to TRBJ1-4; a possible D gene is TRBD1 (6 bases). CDR1 is SGHRS, CDR2 YFSETQ, per germline. This CDR3 region has 15 residues. The ends were cut back, 4 bases at V and 7 bases at J, with 17 bases in the middle. Here the CDR3 reads CASSANIRTVEKLFF. The CDR3 coding sequence is TGCGCCAGCAGCGCCAATATACGGACAGTTGAAAAACTGTTTTTT. The whole variable domain, filled in from reference TRBV5-1 and TRBJ1-4, reads KAGVTQTPRYLIKTRGQQVTLSCSPISGHRSVSWYQQTPGQGLQFLFEYFSETQRNKGNFPGRFSGRQFSNSRSEMNVSTLELGDSALYLCASSANIRTVEKLFFGSGTQLSVL.

The rearrangement links TRBV7-9 to TRBJ1-3; 7 nucleotides align to TRBD1. CDR3 size: 16 residues. Germline CDR1 and CDR2: SEHNR and FQNEAQ (reference sequence). V shed 0 bases, J shed 0 bases, and the junction held 2 bases outside the gene matches. As DNA, the CDR3 is TGTGCCAGCAGCTTAGCGGGGGACAGCTCTGGAAACACCATATATTTT. Translation gives CASSLAGDSSGNTIYF.

The chain has TRBV9 and TRBJ2-3; TRBD2 aligns across 11 bases. The CDR3 loop spans 16 amino acids. V lost 3 bases and J lost 1; bases outside the gene matches: 4. CDR1 SGDLS and CDR2 YYNGEE come from the germline V gene. DNA for the CDR3: TGTGCCAGCAGCGGACTAGCGGGAAGTGGCACAGATACGCAGTATTTT. Translating gives CASSGLAGSGTDTQYF.

As DNA, the CDR3 is TGTGCCAGTAGTATGACAGGAGTTCGTACCTACGAGCAGTACTTC. Translating gives CASSMTGVRTYEQYF. The chain combines TRBV19 with TRBJ2-7, with D possibly being TRBD1 (6 bases). This CDR3 region has 15 residues. Trimming removed 3 bases at V and 2 bases at J, with 14 bases between. From germline, CDR1 is LNHDA and CDR2 SQIVND (reference sequence).

The V call is TRBV18, the J call TRBJ1-4; the match to TRBD1 covers 7 bases. This CDR3 has 15 residues. The ends lost 0 bases at V and 5 bases at J; junction bases unmatched: 3. Germline V gives CDR1 KGHSH, CDR2 LQKENI. DNA of the CDR3: TGTGCCAGCTCACCACCGGCGACAGGGAATGAAAAACTGTTTTTT. Protein product: CASSPPATGNEKLFF.

The V call is TRBV5-1, the J call TRBJ1-1, with a tentative D call TRBD1 (5 bases). V dropped 0 bases and J dropped 1 base, with 10 bases sitting between them. Germline CDR1 reads SGHRS; CDR2 reads YFSETQ. The CDR3 consists of 15 residues. CDR3 DNA: TGCGCCAGCAGCTTGGAGGGACGGGCGAACACTGAAGCTTTCTTT. Amino acid sequence: CASSLEGRANTEAFF.

The J gene is TRBJ2-1, the V gene TRBV6-5; no definite D call. Trimming left V 4 bases short and J 0 bases short, with 7 bases between. CDR3 size: 14 residues. Germline CDR1 MNHEY, CDR2 SVGAGI. The CDR3 sequence: CASSSFFSYNEQFF. The DNA for the CDR3 is TGTGCCAGCAGTTCTTTCTTCTCCTACAATGAGCAGTTCTTC.

This chain joins TRBV27 and TRBJ1-1; 9 bases map to TRBD1. The junction had 7 bases not matched to a gene; V was cut back by 4 bases and J by 4 bases. The germline CDR1 and CDR2 sequences are MNHEY and SMNVEV (reference sequence). There are 15 residues in the CDR3. For the CDR3, the DNA is TGTGCCAGCAGTTCGCCGGGACAGGGTCGCACTGAAGCTTTCTTT. Its protein is CASSSPGQGRTEAFF.

The chain employs TRBV18 and TRBJ1-1; D is possibly TRBD1 (5 bases). Germline CDR1 and CDR2: KGHSH and LQKENI. The CDR3 length is 15 residues. The V end was cut by 3 bases, the J end by 3 bases, with 14 bases between. This CDR3 reads CASSPLGRGDTEAFF. CDR3 bases: TGTGCCAGCTCACCTCTGGGTCGGGGGGACACTGAAGCTTTCTTT.

The chain carries TRBV7-9 and TRBJ2-7, with D perhaps TRBD1 or TRBD2 (5 bases each). Trimming removed 1 base from V and 3 bases from J, with 10 bases in between. This CDR3 has 14 amino acids. Germline V gene sequence: CDR1 SEHNR, CDR2 FQNEAQ (reference sequence). The CDR3 protein is CASSLGGSYYEQYF. The CDR3 coding sequence is TGTGCCAGCAGCTTAGGGGGGTCTTACTACGAGCAGTACTTC.

The chain links TRBV12-3 or TRBV12-4 to TRBJ1-1; D call uncertain. This CDR3 has 13 amino acids. V was clipped by 1 base and J by 0 bases, with 3 bases between them. The CDR3 loop reads CASSLEMNTEAFF. DNA of the CDR3: TGTGCCAGCAGTTTAGAAATGAACACTGAAGCTTTCTTT.

This rearrangement joins TRBV7-9 to TRBJ1-4; the D is unclear. V lost 4 bases and J 11 bases, leaving 20 bases between the germline ends. CDR1 and CDR2 from the germline V gene are SEHNR and FQNEAQ (reference sequence). The CDR3 runs to 15 residues. The CDR3 nucleotides read TGTGCCAGCAGCTCCTGGACGGACCCTACGGGGAAACTGTTTTTT. It translates to CASSSWTDPTGKLFF.

The chain couples TRBV7-9 to TRBJ1-2; 9 bases are a match to TRBD1. There are 13 residues in the CDR3. Trimming removed 4 bases from V and 8 bases from J; junction bases left unmatched: 5. Per the germline V gene, CDR1 is SEHNR and CDR2 is FQNEAQ (reference sequence). DNA of the CDR3: TGTGCCAGCAGCTCTGGGACAGGGCTCGGCTACACCTTC. Its protein is CASSSGTGLGYTF.

The V call is TRBV27, the J call TRBJ1-1; a possible D gene is TRBD1 (5 bases). The CDR3 runs 16 residues. Germline CDR1 and CDR2: MNHEY and SMNVEV (reference sequence). V dropped 1 base and J dropped 0 bases, with 12 bases sitting between them. The CDR3 region has the DNA TGTGCCAGCAGTTTATTGGGGGGAGGTATGAACACTGAAGCTTTCTTT. The encoded protein is CASSLLGGGMNTEAFF.